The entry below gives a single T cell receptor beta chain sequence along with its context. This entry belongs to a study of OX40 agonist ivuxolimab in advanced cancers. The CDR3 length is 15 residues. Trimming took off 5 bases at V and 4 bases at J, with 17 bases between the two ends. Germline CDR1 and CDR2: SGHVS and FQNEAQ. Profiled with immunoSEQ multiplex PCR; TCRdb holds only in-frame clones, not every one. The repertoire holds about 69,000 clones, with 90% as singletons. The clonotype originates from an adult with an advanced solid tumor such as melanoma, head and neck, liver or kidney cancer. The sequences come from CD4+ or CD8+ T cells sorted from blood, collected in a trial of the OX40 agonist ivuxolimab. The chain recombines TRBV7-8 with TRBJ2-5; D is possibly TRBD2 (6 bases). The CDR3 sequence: CASSRSAGRRETQYF. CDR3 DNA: TGTGCCAGCAGCAGGAGCGCGGGGCGCAGAGAGACCCAGTACTTC.